The 19 T cell receptor beta chains below were found in one sample sequenced in a study of metastatic and nonmetastatic thyroid tumors. TCRdb called clones again from the PCR reads with MiXCR. The sample lists over 25,000 clones, about a tenth occurring once. Treatment of any kind had been given to no patient before thyroid surgery. The sample comprised blood. The source is a female donor with papillary thyroid cancer or a benign thyroid nodule (not recorded which). Some clones in this sample may be carry-over from other donors' samples.

Many counts were recorded for this clone. V usage is TRBV4-1 and J usage is TRBJ2-7; D tentatively fits TRBD1 or TRBD2 (5 bases each). Per the germline V gene, CDR1 is MGHRA and CDR2 is YSYEKL. The CDR3 loop spans 16 amino acids. Trimming stripped 1 base from V and 0 bases from J, with 13 bases between. As DNA, the CDR3 is TGCGCCAGCAGCCAAGGTTCGGGGCTTAGCTCCTACGAGCAGTACTTC. Translated: CASSQGSGLSSYEQYF.

In its sample, this clone ranks as medium-sized. This chain links TRBV30 with TRBJ1-2; 7 bases align to TRBD1. The CDR3 is 14 residues long. Germline V CDR1 and CDR2: GTSNPN, SVGIG (reference sequence). Germline trimming cut 3 bases from V and 4 bases from J; bases unmatched to any gene: 8. The CDR3: CAWRTRQGGYGYTF. The CDR3 nucleotides read TGTGCCTGGAGAACACGACAGGGTGGCTATGGCTACACCTTC.

This clone was counted a few times. The chain combines TRBV30 with TRBJ1-5; weak D call: TRBD1 (6 bases). Trimming left V 5 bases short and J 5 bases short, with 13 bases between. The CDR3 has 13 amino acids. CDR1 GTSNPN and CDR2 SVGIG come from the germline V gene (reference sequence). Here the CDR3 reads CAWDQTGHQPQHF. The CDR3 nucleotides are TGTGCCTGGGATCAAACAGGGCATCAGCCCCAGCATTTT.

This clone was recorded a few times. The chain uses TRBV5-1 and TRBJ2-3; 8 bases match TRBD1. J gave up 2 bases and V 4 bases, and 9 bases lay outside the gene matches. This CDR3 comprises 16 residues. The germline gives CDR1 SGHRS, CDR2 YFSETQ. The CDR3 here is CASSRGTGLTTDTQYF. The CDR3 nucleotides read TGCGCCAGCAGCCGCGGGACAGGTCTTACCACAGATACGCAGTATTTT.

This clone was recorded many times. The chain carries TRBV28 and TRBJ1-4; 11 positions match TRBD1. Germline CDR1 reads MDHEN; CDR2 reads SYDVKM. Germline trimming cut 7 bases from V and 10 bases from J; bases unmatched to any gene: 11. The CDR3 has 15 amino acids. As DNA, the CDR3 is TGTGCCAGCAATTCCCCTGGGGACAGGGGGGGAAAACTGTTTTTT. It translates to CASNSPGDRGGKLFF.

This clone was counted ten times or more. The CDR3: CSASGTGDYTGELFF. The CDR3 DNA sequence: TGCAGTGCTAGTGGGACAGGGGATTACACCGGGGAGCTGTTTTTT. The chain uses TRBV20-1 and TRBJ2-2; TRBD1 matches at 10 bases. The germline V gene encodes CDR1 DFQATT and CDR2 SNEGSKA (reference sequence). The CDR3 loop spans 15 amino acids. The V segment lost 3 bases and the J segment 3 bases; nucleotides outside the gene matches: 4.

This clone was observed many times. The V call is TRBV19, the J call TRBJ2-3; no firm D call. The V gene lost 4 bases and the J gene lost 1 base, with 9 bases spanning the gap. The CDR3 spans 14 residues. From germline, CDR1 is LNHDA and CDR2 SQIVND (reference sequence). CDR3 nucleotide sequence: TGTGCCAGTAGTAAATCGACCGGCACAGATACGCAGTATTTT. It encodes CASSKSTGTDTQYF.

Many counts were recorded for this clone. V gene TRBV5-1 combines with J gene TRBJ2-5; no definite D call. CDR1 and CDR2 from the germline V gene are SGHRS and YFSETQ. This CDR3 contains 14 residues. Trimming removed 3 bases at V and 4 bases at J, with 13 bases between. This CDR3 is CASSSGRGGETQYF. The CDR3 region has the DNA TGCGCCAGCAGCTCCGGACGCGGTGGAGAGACCCAGTACTTC.

This clone was recorded many times. A read error may explain this, as a much larger clone is one base away. The chain recombines TRBV24-1 with TRBJ2-3; D not resolved. The germline CDR1 and CDR2 sequences are KGHDR and SFDVKD. The V end was cut by 1 base, the J end by 1 base, with 5 bases between. The CDR3 totals 14 residues. Here the CDR3 DNA reads TGTGCCACCAGTGATTTCGGCGGCACAGATACGCAGTATTTT. Translating it yields CATSDFGGTDTQYF.

There are many counts of this clone. The V and J genes are TRBV6-2 or TRBV6-3 and TRBJ1-5; the D gene is possibly TRBD1 (5 bases). CDR3 length: 16 amino acids. CDR1 MNHEY and CDR2 SVGEGT come from the germline V gene. V lost 2 bases and J 2 bases, leaving 13 bases between the germline ends. CDR3 protein: CASSYVAGYGNQPQHF. CDR3 DNA sequence: TGTGCCAGCAGTTACGTAGCAGGGTATGGCAATCAGCCCCAGCATTTT.

This clone was seen repeatedly, ten times or more. J is TRBJ1-3 and V is TRBV7-9; 7 bases map to TRBD1. The CDR3 loop spans 15 amino acids. From germline, CDR1 is SEHNR and CDR2 FQNEAQ (reference sequence). J gave up 0 bases and V 5 bases, and 4 bases lay outside the gene matches. CDR3 sequence (DNA): TGTGCCAGCAGCCCGTGGGACAGCTCTGGAAACACCATATATTTT. It is translated as CASSPWDSSGNTIYF.

Concerning this clone: Without the conserved terminal phenylalanine or tryptophan, this CDR3 likely stems from a read error. The limits of the CDR3 on the DNA are not certain, so only TCRdb's listed CDR3 is given. The rearrangement joins TRBV30 to TRBJ2-1; the table assigns TRBD2, which was not confirmed against the DNA. The CDR3 has 12 amino acids, counting both end residues. Germline V gene sequence: CDR1 GTSNPN, CDR2 SVGIG (reference sequence). The CDR3 reads CAWFLAGGRPLL.

The CDR3 DNA sequence: TGTGCCAGCAGTTCCGCTCCTTCTAGCGGGGGGAGGGATACGCAGTATTTT. This translates into CASSSAPSSGGRDTQYF. This rearrangement joins TRBV6-2 or TRBV6-3 to TRBJ2-3, with 11 bases that match TRBD2. Trimming took 4 bases from V and 6 from J; bases not matched to a gene: 12. This CDR3 is 17 amino acids long. The germline V gene encodes CDR1 MNHEY and CDR2 SVGEGT.

This clone occurred many times. The chain employs TRBV2 and TRBJ2-7, with D uncertain. The CDR3 is made up of 12 amino acids. Germline V lookup: CDR1 SNHLY, CDR2 FYNNEI. The V gene lost 5 bases and the J gene lost 3 bases, with 8 bases spanning the gap. In DNA form, the CDR3 reads TGTGCCAGCAGTACCCCTAGCTACGAGCAGTACTTC. Translation gives CASSTPSYEQYF.

This clone was found many times. V and J are TRBV6-6 and TRBJ1-2; tentative D call: TRBD1 (5 bases). The germline V gene has CDR1 MNHNY and CDR2 SVGAGI (reference sequence). The CDR3 loop spans 14 amino acids. Trimming pared 2 bases from V and 5 bases from J, leaving 12 bases between. The CDR3 is CASSYEGRIYGYTF. The CDR3, as DNA: TGTGCCAGCAGTTACGAGGGGAGGATATATGGCTACACCTTC.

At least ten counts were recorded for this clone. V and J are TRBV3-1 and TRBJ1-4; TRBD1 is a possible D gene (5 bases). V lost 4 bases and J 4 bases, leaving 16 bases between the germline ends. The CDR3 spans 16 residues. The germline gives CDR1 LGHDT, CDR2 YNNKEL (reference sequence). CDR3 coding DNA: TGTGCCAGCAGCCTCACAATGTCGGGGGTTAATGAAAAACTGTTTTTT. It is translated as CASSLTMSGVNEKLFF.

In this sample, this clone turned up many times. The same CDR3 also results from other DNA sequences found in this sample. The chain combines TRBV19 with TRBJ2-6; D call uncertain. With 3 bases removed from V and 0 bases from J, the gap between germline ends came to 6 bases. Germline CDR1 and CDR2: LNHDA and SQIVND (reference sequence). CDR3 length: 15 residues. The CDR3 region is CASSIPGSGANVLTF. CDR3 in DNA: TGTGCCAGTAGTATCCCAGGCTCTGGGGCCAACGTCCTGACTTTC.

This clone was detected ten times or more. The rearrangement links TRBV20-1 to TRBJ1-2; D ambiguous. The CDR3 totals 13 residues. The ends were cut back, 6 bases at V and 7 bases at J, with 18 bases in the middle. Germline CDR1 and CDR2: DFQATT and SNEGSKA (reference sequence). CDR3 nucleotide sequence: TGCAGTGCCCCAGAGGACTCATCGGCTGGCTACACCTTC. Its protein is CSAPEDSSAGYTF.

This clone was found many times. The rearrangement links TRBV29-1 to TRBJ1-2; D not resolved. The CDR3 is 12 residues long. Looked up from germline, CDR1 is SQVTM and CDR2 is ANQGSEA. V was cut by 7 bases and J by 7 bases, with 16 bases left in between. CDR3 nucleotides: TGCAGCGCCGAGGGTGGGTATGGTGGCTACACCTTC. Its protein is CSAEGGYGGYTF.